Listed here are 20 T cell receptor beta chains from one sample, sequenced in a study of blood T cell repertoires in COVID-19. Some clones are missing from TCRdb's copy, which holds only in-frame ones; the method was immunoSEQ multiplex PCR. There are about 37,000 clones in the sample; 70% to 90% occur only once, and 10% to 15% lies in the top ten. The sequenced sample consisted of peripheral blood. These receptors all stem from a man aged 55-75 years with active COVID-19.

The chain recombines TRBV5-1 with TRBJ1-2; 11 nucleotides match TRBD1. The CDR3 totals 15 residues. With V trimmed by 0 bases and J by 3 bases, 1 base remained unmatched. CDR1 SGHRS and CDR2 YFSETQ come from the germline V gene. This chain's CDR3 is CASSLEGQGDYGYTF. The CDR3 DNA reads TGCGCCAGCAGCTTGGAGGGACAGGGGGACTATGGCTACACCTTC. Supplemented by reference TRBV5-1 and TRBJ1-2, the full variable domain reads KAGVTQTPRYLIKTRGQQVTLSCSPISGHRSVSWYQQTPGQGLQFLFEYFSETQRNKGNFPGRFSGRQFSNSRSEMNVSTLELGDSALYLCASSLEGQGDYGYTFGSGTRLTVV.

CDR3 in DNA: TGTGCCAGCAGCCCGGACAGGGGGAATGAGCAGTTCTTC. This sequence encodes CASSPDRGNEQFF. The genes are TRBV7-7 and TRBJ2-1; TRBD1 matches at 10 bases. J lost 7 bases, V lost 5 bases, and 2 bases had no gene match. The CDR3 extends over 13 amino acids. Germline V lookup: CDR1 SSHAT, CDR2 FNYEAQ (reference sequence).

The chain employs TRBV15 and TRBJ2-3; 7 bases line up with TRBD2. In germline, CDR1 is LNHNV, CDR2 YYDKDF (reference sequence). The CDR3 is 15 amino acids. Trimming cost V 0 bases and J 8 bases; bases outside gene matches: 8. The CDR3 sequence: CATSREGGSGSTQYF. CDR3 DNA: TGTGCCACCAGCAGAGAGGGCGGGAGTGGCTCTACGCAGTATTTT.

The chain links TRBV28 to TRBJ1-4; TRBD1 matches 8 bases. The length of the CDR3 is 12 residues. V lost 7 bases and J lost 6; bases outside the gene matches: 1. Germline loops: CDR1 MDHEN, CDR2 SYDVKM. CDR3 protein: CASTTGDEKLFF. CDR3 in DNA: TGTGCCAGCACGACAGGGGATGAAAAACTGTTTTTT.

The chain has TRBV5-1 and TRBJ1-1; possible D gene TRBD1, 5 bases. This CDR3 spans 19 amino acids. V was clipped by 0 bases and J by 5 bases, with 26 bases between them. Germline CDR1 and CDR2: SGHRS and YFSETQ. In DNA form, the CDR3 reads TGCGCCAGCAGCTTGGAAATACCGGGGGACCCGAAGGGAGGAACTGAAGCTTTCTTT. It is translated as CASSLEIPGDPKGGTEAFF.

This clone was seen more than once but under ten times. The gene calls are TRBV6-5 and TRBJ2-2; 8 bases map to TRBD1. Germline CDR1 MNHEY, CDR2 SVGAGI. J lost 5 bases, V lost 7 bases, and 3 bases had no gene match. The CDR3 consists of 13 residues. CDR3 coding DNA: TGTGCCAGCAATCGACAGGGGACCGGGGAGCTGTTTTTT. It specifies CASNRQGTGELFF.

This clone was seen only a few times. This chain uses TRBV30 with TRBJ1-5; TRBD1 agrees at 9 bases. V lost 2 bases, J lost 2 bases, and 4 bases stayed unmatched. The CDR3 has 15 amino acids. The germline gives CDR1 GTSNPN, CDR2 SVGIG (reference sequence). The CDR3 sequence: CAWSTDRGGNQPQHF. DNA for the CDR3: TGTGCCTGGAGTACGGACAGGGGAGGCAATCAGCCCCAGCATTTT.

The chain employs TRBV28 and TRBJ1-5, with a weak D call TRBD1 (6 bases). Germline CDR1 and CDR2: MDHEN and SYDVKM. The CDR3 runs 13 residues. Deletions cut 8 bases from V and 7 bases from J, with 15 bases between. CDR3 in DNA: TGTGCCAGCTACTTACAGGGCGGCCAGCCCCAGCATTTT. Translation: CASYLQGGQPQHF.

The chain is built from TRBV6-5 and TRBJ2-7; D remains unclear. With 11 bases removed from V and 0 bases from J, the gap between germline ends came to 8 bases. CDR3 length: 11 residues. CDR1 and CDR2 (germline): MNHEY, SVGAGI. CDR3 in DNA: TGTGCCGTGGGCCCCTCCTACGAGCAGTACTTC. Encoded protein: CAVGPSYEQYF.

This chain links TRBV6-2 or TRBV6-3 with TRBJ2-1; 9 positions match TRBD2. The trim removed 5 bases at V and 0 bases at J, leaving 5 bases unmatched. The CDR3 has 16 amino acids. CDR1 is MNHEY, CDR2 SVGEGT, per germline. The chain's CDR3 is CASSKLAGHSYNEQFF. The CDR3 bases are TGTGCCAGCAGTAAGCTAGCGGGACACTCCTACAATGAGCAGTTCTTC.

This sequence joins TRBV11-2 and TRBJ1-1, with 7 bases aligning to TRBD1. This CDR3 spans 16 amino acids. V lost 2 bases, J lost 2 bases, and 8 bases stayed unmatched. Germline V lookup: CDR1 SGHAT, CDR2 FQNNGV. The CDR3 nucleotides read TGTGCCAGCAGCTTACAGGTGGTAGGGGGCAACACTGAAGCTTTCTTT. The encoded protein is CASSLQVVGGNTEAFF.

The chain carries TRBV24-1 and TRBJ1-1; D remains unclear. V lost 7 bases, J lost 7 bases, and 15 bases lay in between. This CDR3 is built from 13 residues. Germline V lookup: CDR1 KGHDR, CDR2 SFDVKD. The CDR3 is CATSRGGYGEAFF. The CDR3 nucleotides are TGTGCCACCAGCAGAGGAGGTTACGGTGAAGCTTTCTTT.

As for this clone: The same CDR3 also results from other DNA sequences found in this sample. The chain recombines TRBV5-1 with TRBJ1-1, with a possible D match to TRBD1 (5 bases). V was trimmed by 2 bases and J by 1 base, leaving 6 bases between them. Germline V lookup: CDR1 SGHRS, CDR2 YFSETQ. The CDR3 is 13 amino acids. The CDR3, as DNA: TGCGCCAGCAGCTTCACAGGGAACACTGAAGCTTTCTTT. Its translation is CASSFTGNTEAFF. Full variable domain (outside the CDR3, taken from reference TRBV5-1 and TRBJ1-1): KAGVTQTPRYLIKTRGQQVTLSCSPISGHRSVSWYQQTPGQGLQFLFEYFSETQRNKGNFPGRFSGRQFSNSRSEMNVSTLELGDSALYLCASSFTGNTEAFFGQGTRLTVV.

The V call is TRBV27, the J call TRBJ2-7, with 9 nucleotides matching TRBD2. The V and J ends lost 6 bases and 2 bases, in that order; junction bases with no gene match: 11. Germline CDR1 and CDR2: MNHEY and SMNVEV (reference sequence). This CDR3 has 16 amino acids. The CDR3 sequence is CASSPSSGARTYEQYF. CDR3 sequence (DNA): TGTGCCAGCAGCCCCTCTAGCGGGGCCCGAACCTACGAGCAGTACTTC.

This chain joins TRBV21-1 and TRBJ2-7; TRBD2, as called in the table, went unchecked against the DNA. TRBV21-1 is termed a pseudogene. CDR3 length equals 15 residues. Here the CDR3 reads CASSKLVRFSYEQYF. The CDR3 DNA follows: TGTGCCAGCAGCAAATTGGTCCGGTTTTCCTACGAGCAGTACTTC.

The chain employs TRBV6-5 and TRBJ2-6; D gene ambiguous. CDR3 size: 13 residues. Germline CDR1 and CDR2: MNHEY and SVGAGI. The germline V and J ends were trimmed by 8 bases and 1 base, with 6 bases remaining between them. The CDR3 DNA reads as TGTGCCAGCGTTAAATCTGGGGCCAACGTCCTGACTTTC. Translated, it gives CASVKSGANVLTF.

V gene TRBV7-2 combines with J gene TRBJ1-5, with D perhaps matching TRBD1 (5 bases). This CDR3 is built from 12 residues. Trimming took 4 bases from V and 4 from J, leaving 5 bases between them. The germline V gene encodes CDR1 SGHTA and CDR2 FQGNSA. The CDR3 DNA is TGTGCCAGCAGCTCAGGGAATCAGCCCCAGCATTTT. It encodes CASSSGNQPQHF.

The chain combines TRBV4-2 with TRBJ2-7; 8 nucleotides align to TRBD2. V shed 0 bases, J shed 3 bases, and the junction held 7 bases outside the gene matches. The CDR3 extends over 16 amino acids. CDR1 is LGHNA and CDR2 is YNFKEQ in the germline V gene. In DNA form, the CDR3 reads TGTGCCAGCAGCCAAGATCAAGTAGCGGGAAGCTACGAGCAGTACTTC. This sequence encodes CASSQDQVAGSYEQYF.

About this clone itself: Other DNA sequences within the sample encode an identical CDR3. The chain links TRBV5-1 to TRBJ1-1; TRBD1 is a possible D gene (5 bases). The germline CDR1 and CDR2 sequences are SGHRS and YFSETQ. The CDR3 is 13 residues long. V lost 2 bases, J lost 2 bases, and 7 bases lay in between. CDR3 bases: TGCGCCAGCAGCTTCACAGGCAACACTGAAGCTTTCTTT. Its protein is CASSFTGNTEAFF.

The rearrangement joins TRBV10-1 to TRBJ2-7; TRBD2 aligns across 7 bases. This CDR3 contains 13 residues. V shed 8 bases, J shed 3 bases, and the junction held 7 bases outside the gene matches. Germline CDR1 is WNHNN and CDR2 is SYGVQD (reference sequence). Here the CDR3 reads CASPLAVLYEQYF. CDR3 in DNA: TGCGCCAGCCCTCTAGCGGTCCTCTACGAGCAGTACTTC.